The clone carrying this TCR beta chain was seen at least ten times. The antigen is undetermined. This sample is part of a study of regulatory T cells in long-lasting Graves disease. Looking at the study overall: Graves' patients, diagnosed recently, had received antithyroid drugs under 3 months.

General study findings and limits: Relative to new patients (under 1,000), persistent patients exhibited greater sharing of public clonotypes (approximately 2,800).

In germline, CDR1 is SGDLS, CDR2 YYNGEE. Trimming took 0 bases from V and 2 from J, leaving 14 bases between them. This CDR3 comprises 16 residues. Through Arm-PCR of CDR3 regions and iRepertoire HTBI primers, TCR beta libraries were built. Via MiXCR, TCRdb re-called the multiplex PCR reads, giving one row per CDR3 protein. The sample gives 250,000 to 300,000 distinct CDR3 sequences, about 18% of which show up once; about 15% is in the top ten. Time point defined: newly diagnosed GD, antithyroid drugs for less than 3 months. Making the TCR library involved RNA that had been extracted from PBMCs. Each patient gave approximately 8.1 milliliters of EDTA-anticoagulated peripheral blood. Separately, the same data were catalogued under a study of T cells in Graves' hyperthyroidism and ophthalmopathy. That source adds: The patients, who ranged from 18 to 65 in age, presented with newly diagnosed hyperthyroidism lasting under 2 months.

The chain uses TRBV9 and TRBJ1-1; D not resolved. This specimen consisted of peripheral blood mononuclear cells (PBMCs), obtained at new diagnosis, from a patient treated with antithyroid drugs. This sequence was found in a woman in her twenties or thirties with Graves disease. CDR3 sequence: CASSVAIQSGNTEAFF. The CDR3 region has the DNA TGTGCCAGCAGCGTAGCGATCCAGTCTGGTAACACTGAAGCTTTCTTT.